The source of this TCR beta chain is a study of cytomegalovirus exposure and HLA in healthy donors (dated 2017 in TCRdb). Regarding the study in general: An earlier analysis of under 600 of the donors reported 250 to 350 Gb of sequence data and 100 million to 130 million unique TCR beta sequences from 150 million to 200 million T cells. To decide whether each TCR beta V gene segment behaved as functional or pseudogenic, an earlier analysis of some 600 of the donors relied on high-throughput TCR beta sequencing. The study used immunosequencing to profile the T cell repertoires of several hundred subjects and linked those repertoires to cytomegalovirus serostatus. In the later analysis, no new phenotypic data were used to find candidate immune exposures; instead, reliance was placed on TCR beta sequences and their occurrence across donors. The study combined high-throughput TCR immunosequencing, statistical association of individual TCRs with disease status, and machine learning to predict cytomegalovirus infection status. Because of strong linkage in the cohort, roughly five DR-DQ haplotypes were treated as single units for association and clustering. Approximately 300 gigabases of sequencing data and 70 million to 95 million unique TCR sequences made up an early release that covered about 640 HLA-typed donors. Every discovery cohort repertoire had been produced on one sequencing platform. The number of donors typed differed by locus, with about 629-640 for A, B, C, DRB1 and DQB1, 522 for DQA1, nearly 610 for DPA1, and 472 for DPB1. A separate validation cohort of 90 to 150 different subjects was used in addition to the approximately 700-subject first cohort. Among roughly 400 genotyped donors of the cohort, an average of around 220,000 unique TCR beta nucleotide sequences was sequenced per donor, of which roughly 18% were non-productive. Donor age, sex, ethnicity and CMV serostatus were compiled together with the repertoire data. Class I and class II HLA loci were covered by the typing at four-digit resolution. The genetic ancestry cluster associated with self-reported Caucasian donors included 80% to 90% of the roughly 390 genotyped donors. A later analysis re-analyzed previously published TCR beta repertoires from 600 to 850 donors and added high-resolution HLA genotyping to study TCR occurrence patterns. The study aimed to test whether signatures of past pathogen exposure could be identified by cataloging public T cell receptors. In a later genetic analysis, genome-wide SNP genotypes for about 55% of the roughly 670 donors were used, and that subset was treated as a discovery cohort.

The CDR3, from cysteine to phenylalanine, totals 13 residues. CDR3 DNA only is kept here, 39 bases in frame from base 1. CDR1 and CDR2, looked up from the germline V gene (reference sequence), are WNHNN and SYGVQD. Ends trimmed: V by 8 bases, J by 1 base; bases unmatched to a gene: 4. As to this clone: The clone's antigen remains unknown. Base qualities are not recorded, but no much larger clone differs from it by a single base.

The cohort consisted of 666 healthy bone marrow donors. All cohort members were sampled while nominally healthy, although unrecorded immune exposures were likely present. The donor was CMV seropositive and belonged to the group of 250 to 300 seropositive cohort members. Each donor provided a peripheral blood sample, and peripheral blood mononuclear cells were used for TCR beta sequencing. Genomic DNA extraction from the blood cell samples was performed with the Qiagen DNeasy Blood Extraction Kit. The research as a whole found: In a later analysis, HLA-associated TCR beta chains showed more clonal expansion and lower generation probabilities than non-associated chains that were equally common. When HLA alleles, especially DR and DQ, strongly co-occurred, attributing TCR associations to individual alleles was difficult. Most CMV-associated TCR beta chains appeared to be HLA-restricted in a later analysis, and the HLA associations seemed to be driven largely by CMV exposure. In a later genetic analysis, fewer N-insertions in productive TCRs were reported among donors in an Asian-associated ancestry cluster than the roughly 640-donor mean. This cohort had only TCR beta chains sequenced, and the lack of alpha or paired-chain data limited which features could be detected. The only immune exposure information available for the cohort was CMV serostatus. The sequencing pipeline was judged likely to have produced a cluster of highly shared sequence variants as a technical artifact. Because the 87-base-pair reads could not distinguish some IMGT-functional V segments, including TRBV6-2 and TRBV6-3, those segments were excluded. Most TCR sequences were observed very rarely across donors, whereas some public TCRs were present in many individuals. A later analysis associated 16,951 TCR beta sequences with specific HLA alleles at a false discovery rate of 0.05. In a later analysis, TCR association rates were found to vary across HLA loci, with the most associated TCRs seen for DRB1 alleles and the fewest for HLA-C alleles. The presence/absence analyses assumed that sequencing depth was roughly uniform across donors, and that assumption may not be true. A few of the identified cytomegalovirus-associated TCR beta chains were confirmed in vitro to be specific for cytomegalovirus antigens. According to the authors, the approach could potentially be generalized to other disease states and immunological phenotypes. A later analysis reported that several top co-occurrence clusters appeared linked to parvovirus B19, influenza, CMV and Epstein-Barr virus. A further reported finding was that TCR beta sequences accurately predicted the HLA-A and HLA-B alleles for most subjects in the first cohort. An association between a missense DCLRE1C variant and V-gene and J-gene trimming of TCR beta chains was found in a later genetic analysis and replicated in an independent cohort. The study gave a list of about 170 TCR beta chains associated with cytomegalovirus. Linkage disequilibrium might explain the correlated functional status among segregating V segments, but an unknown experimental factor could not be excluded. Because counts were too low, roughly 17 rarely observed V segments, including chromosome 9 orphons, were left out of the earlier analysis of 500 to 650 of the donors. Because HLA typing was unavailable for some donors at each locus, only the typed subset was used in association tests. The classifier was reported to diagnose cytomegalovirus status with high specificity and sensitivity in both the original and validation cohorts. In an earlier analysis of more than 450 of the donors, most TCR beta V segments were observed in productive rearrangements about 87% or about 30% of the time, broadly matching IMGT annotations.

Receptor libraries were prepared by the immunoSEQ multiplex PCR assay. A mixture of 60 forward primers for TCR Vbeta segments and 13 reverse primers for TCR Jbeta segments was used in the multiplex PCR. Amplification of the CDR3 region of rearranged TCR beta genes was performed with a multiplex PCR assay on genomic DNA. Amplified TCR beta libraries were sequenced as 87-base-pair reads on the Illumina HiSeq System. Per the authors' processing: Across the 670 or so repertoires, a later analysis counted some 80 million unique TCR beta chains, roughly 11 million of which were shared by at least two donors. Raw reads were error-corrected and collapsed into unique sequences with a nearest-neighbor algorithm that merged closely related sequences to remove PCR and sequencing errors. To assign V, D and J gene segments, CDR3 sequences were aligned to IMGT reference sequences. For a sequence to be retained, a match of at least six nucleotides to both a V gene segment and a J gene segment was required. Rearrangements were classified as productive when the CDR3 lacked stop codons and remained in frame with V and J, and all other rearrangements were classified as non-productive. Following IMGT convention, CDR3 was defined as the stretch from the second conserved V-encoded cysteine up to the conserved J-encoded phenylalanine. The earlier analysis of fewer than 750 of the donors excluded sequences that lacked an unambiguous match to a single V gene segment. An earlier analysis of almost 600 of the donors classified V segments as functional when productive rearrangements were above 56.7% and as segregating when the standard deviation between donors was above 5%. A statistical classification framework was developed to diagnose cytomegalovirus status using the catalog of TCR beta chain sequences. A later analysis assigned V and J genes by comparing TCR nucleotide sequences with IMGT/GENE-DB human TR gene sequences. In a later analysis, CDR3 sequences and most-parsimonious VDJ recombination scenarios were assigned using the TCRdist pipeline. In a later analysis, every TCR beta chain was defined by the combination of its CDR3 amino acid sequence and its V-gene family, and reads without a unique V-gene family were dropped. To address suspected cross-contamination and a sequencing artifact, a later analysis removed 550 to 750 highly shared, low-generation-probability nucleotide sequences. A later analysis calculated a clonal expansion index for each public chain from normalized within-repertoire ranks of inferred template counts. In a later analysis, generation probabilities were computed with a VDJ recombination model fitted to out-of-frame rearrangements, and the resulting probabilities were checked against IGoR. Hypergeometric tests were used in a later analysis to score TCR-TCR, TCR-HLA and TCR-CMV co-occurrence, with a repertoire-size bias correction applied to the TCR pairs. False discovery rates were estimated in a later analysis by permuting HLA or CMV assignments 20 times. A later analysis grouped co-occurring TCRs with DBSCAN, adding TCRdist sequence similarity when clustering within HLA-allele-positive subsets. Repertoires with fewer than 30,000 or more than 120,000 public chains, plus five repertoires with anomalous nucleotide sharing, were excluded from co-occurrence clustering. TCRdb limited this immuneACCESS table to in-frame rearrangements with V and J called. A share of clones is missing; checked studies link under half to unresolved V genes, and the rest is unexplained. V and J calls and clone size follow that table, whereas D and trimming were derived from the DNA. Across this sample there are tens of thousands of clones, with under 70% seen only once. Approximately 6.9% of the sample goes to the ten largest clones.

The source of this sequence is a woman in her fifties or sixties in good health and CMV-seropositive. The chain joins TRBV10-1 to TRBJ1-1, with 7 middle bases fitting TRBD1. Source material: PBMCs. The CDR3 corresponds to CASQDRQNTEAFF. The sequence in DNA is TGCGCCAGCCAGGACAGGCAGAACACTGAAGCTTTCTTT.